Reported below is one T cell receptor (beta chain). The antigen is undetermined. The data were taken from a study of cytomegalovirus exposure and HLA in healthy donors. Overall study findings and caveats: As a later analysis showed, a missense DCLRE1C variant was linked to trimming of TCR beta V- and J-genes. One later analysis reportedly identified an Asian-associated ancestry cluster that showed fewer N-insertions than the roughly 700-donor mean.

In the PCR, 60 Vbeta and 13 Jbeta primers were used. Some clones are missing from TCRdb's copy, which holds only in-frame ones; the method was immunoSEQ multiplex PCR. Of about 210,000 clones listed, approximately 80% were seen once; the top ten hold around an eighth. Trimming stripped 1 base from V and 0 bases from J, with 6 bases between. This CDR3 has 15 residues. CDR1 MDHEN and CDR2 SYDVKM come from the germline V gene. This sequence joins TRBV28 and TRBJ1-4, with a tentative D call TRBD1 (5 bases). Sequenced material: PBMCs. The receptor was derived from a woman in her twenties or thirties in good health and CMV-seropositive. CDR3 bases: TGTGCCAGCAGTTTATCGGGGGCAACTAATGAAAAACTGTTTTTT. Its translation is CASSLSGATNEKLFF.